This T cell receptor beta chain came from a study of shared clonotypes between healthy human individuals (dated by TCRdb to 2020 to 2021). Study-level background: Three men and two women, aged 18 to 49 years, made up the cohort. Libraries were prepared and TCR repertoires were sequenced by different laboratories using diverse techniques, in order to increase sequencing depth and limit assay-specific biases. For each donor, three plates each were used for CD4 naive and CD4 memory, two plates were used for CD8 naive, and one plate was used for CD8 memory. Per donor, leukapheresis produced somewhere between about 0.94 and 8.9 billion PBMCs. Blood TCR repertoires of roughly 5 healthy adults were deeply sequenced to estimate repertoire size and the extent of clonotype sharing between individuals. Points the paper makes about the study in general: Naive subsets generally had larger estimated clonotype richness than memory subsets. Because the study included only a small number of donors, the genetic and exposure-history diversity represented was limited. Sharing across several donors was observed for about 5% of naive CD4, over 3% of naive CD8, about 2.3% of memory CD4, and roughly 0.4% of memory CD8 clonotypes. Pairwise subsampling led to the expectation that sequencing depth would affect the degree of clonotype sharing among donors. Only blood was sampled, and tissue TCR repertoires likely differ from those in blood. Compared with non-shared clonotypes, the clonotypes found in all four sorted-subset donors had higher generation probabilities. Incomplete sequencing was indicated by rarefaction of sorted-subset datasets, despite the large sequencing depth.

V lost 5 bases and J lost 5 bases, and the count of bases not matched to a germline gene is 2. CDR1 is given as MNHNS and CDR2 as SASEGT, both from the germline V gene. The CDR3 has 13 amino acids, counting the end cysteine and phenylalanine. Only the CDR3 portion is preserved as DNA: 39 bases, with reading frame beginning at the first base. This clone was detected only once. This clone's antigen is unknown. Per-nucleotide qualities are absent, and no much larger clonotype sits a single base away. Healthy HIV-negative adults with no recently reported acute infections or vaccinations were included as donors. All donors were Caucasian adults living in Nashville, Tennessee, USA. CD4+ T cells were enriched by magnetic negative selection; naive cells were then positively selected on CD45RA, and the negative fraction formed the memory subset. Blood was obtained by leukapheresis, after which PBMCs were separated by Ficoll-Histopaque density gradient centrifugation and cryopreserved in liquid nitrogen vapor phase. Purity and quantity of every magnetically sorted T cell population were checked by analytical flow cytometry. Genomic DNA was isolated from each sorted fraction and quantified by UV absorbance on a Nanodrop 2000c.

TCR CDR3 regions were amplified from genomic DNA by multiplex PCR using the deep immunoSEQ assay. Extracted genomic DNA from each cell subset was spread evenly across all wells of several immunoSEQ 96-well plates, with each plate serving as a replicate. For sorted subsets, roughly 200 ng of genomic DNA, equivalent to roughly 30,000 T cell genomes, went into each replicate PCR. The purified libraries were quantified using a Qubit 3.0 fluorometer, sized with a Bioanalyzer 2100, and then quantified again using the KAPA Library Quantification kit. Every immunoSEQ 96-well plate was sequenced on a separate single-read 150-cycle Illumina NextSeq 550 flow cell. The original pipeline was this. Because the immunoSEQ output included only junctional sequences and no quality scores, the filtering could not be the same as the filtering used for full-length reads. Sequences were annotated with PyIR, a Python wrapper for IgBLAST v1.9, using IMGT germline references to assign V/J genes and CDR3. Reads were removed for weak V/J assignments (E-value above 1e-6), missing CDR3, stop codons, out-of-frame junctions, or ambiguous translated residues. V3J clonotypes were defined as sequences sharing the same inferred V gene, J gene, and CDR3 amino acid sequence. The percentage overlap between two repertoires was calculated by dividing the number of shared unique clonotypes by the size of the smaller repertoire. Three approaches were used to assess repertoire richness: RTK rarefaction, the Chao1 estimator, and Recon v2.1 estimates of unobserved clonotypes. Generation probabilities for all TCRbeta clonotypes obtained by the gDNA method from several donors were computed using OLGA. Sourced from immuneACCESS, this table was stored by TCRdb with only in-frame sequences that have V and J called. A share of the clones is absent; for the studies checked, an unresolved V gene accounts for under half, and the remainder has no known explanation. That table gives V, J and clone size, and the DNA gave D and trimming. In this sample the table shows 2 million or so clones, 85% to 95% of which occur a single time. The ten largest clones represent 0.13% of the sample.

The clonotype originates from a man aged 18 to 35 in good health. The chain couples TRBV6-1 to TRBJ2-2, with 7 junctional bases fitting TRBD1. The sample was naive CD4+ T cells sorted from blood. The cell subset or site label for this specimen denotes: CD45RA+ positively selected. This receptor carries the CDR3 CASSSQGTGELFF. At the DNA level, the sequence is TGTGCCAGCAGTTCACAGGGGACCGGGGAGCTGTTTTTT.